The present TCR beta chain was sequenced within a study of CD8+ T cells in alopecia areata. PBMC-derived CD4+ and CD8+ T cells were sorted. This clone was found a few times. Once RNA had been extracted, it was reverse transcribed into cDNA to act as the sequencing template. Data came from immunoSEQ multiplex PCR; TCRdb stores just in-frame clones and leaves some out. The data show 180,000 or so clones, with approximately 70% seen just once and 9.5% to 12% held by the top ten. The clonotype was recovered from a human donor with alopecia areata. This specimen was CD8+ T cells sorted from blood, taken at week 0.

In nucleotides, the CDR3 is TGTGCCAGCAGCTTCAGTGGGCAGGGTCCCACAGATACGCAGTATTTT. As protein: CASSFSGQGPTDTQYF. The chain uses TRBV7-9 and TRBJ2-3; D is possibly TRBD1 (5 bases). With 3 bases removed from V and 2 bases from J, the gap between germline ends came to 15 bases. Germline CDR1 is SEHNR and CDR2 is FQNEAQ (reference sequence). This CDR3 contains 16 residues.